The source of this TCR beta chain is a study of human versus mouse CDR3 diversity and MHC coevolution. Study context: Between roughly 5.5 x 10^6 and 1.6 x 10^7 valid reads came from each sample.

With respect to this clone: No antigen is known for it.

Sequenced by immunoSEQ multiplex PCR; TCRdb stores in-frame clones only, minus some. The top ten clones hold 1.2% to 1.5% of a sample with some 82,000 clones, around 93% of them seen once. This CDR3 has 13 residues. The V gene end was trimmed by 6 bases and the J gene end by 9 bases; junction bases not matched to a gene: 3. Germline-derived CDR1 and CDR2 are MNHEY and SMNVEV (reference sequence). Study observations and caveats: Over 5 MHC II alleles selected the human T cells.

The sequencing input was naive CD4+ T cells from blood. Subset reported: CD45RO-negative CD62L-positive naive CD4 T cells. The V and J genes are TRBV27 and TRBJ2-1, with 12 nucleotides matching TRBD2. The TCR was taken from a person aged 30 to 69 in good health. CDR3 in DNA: TGTGCCAGCAGACTAGCGGGAGGTGGTGAGCAGTTCTTC. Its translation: CASRLAGGGEQFF.